These T cell receptor beta chains were read from a single sample in a study of vaccination effects on CD4 cells after COVID-19. The antigens these receptors bind are not known. Produced via immunoSEQ multiplex PCR; TCRdb's table is partial and in-frame only. The table has about 24,000 clones, 75% to 85% seen once. The starting material was CD4+ T cells from PBMCs cultured with SARS-CoV-2 spike peptides, obtained after COVID-19 vaccination. The receptors stem from a human donor who received a COVID-19 vaccine. Some clones in this sample may be carry-over from other donors' samples. The conserved cysteine and the conserved F or W are not part of the CDR3 here.

j_call: TRBJ1-3; v_call: TRBV4-1; cdr3_aa: ASSQVGTGNTIY
j_call: TRBJ1-4; v_call: TRBV2; cdr3_aa: ASGGGNEKLF
j_call: TRBJ2-5; v_call: TRBV5-1; cdr3_aa: ASRWSGLGSETQY
j_call: TRBJ2-1; v_call: TRBV9; cdr3_aa: ASSVEERQSYNEQF
j_call: TRBJ2-1; v_call: TRBV14; cdr3_aa: ASSQLGKGNSYNEQF
j_call: TRBJ2-5; v_call: TRBV29-1; cdr3_aa: SVVGQGDETQY
j_call: TRBJ2-2; v_call: TRBV5-1; cdr3_aa: ASSRGGKNTGELF
j_call: TRBJ2-1; v_call: TRBV18; cdr3_aa: ASSLLGQGLNEQF
j_call: TRBJ2-1; v_call: TRBV9; cdr3_aa: ASSATSGAYNEQF
j_call: TRBJ2-3; v_call: TRBV7-2; cdr3_aa: ASSSLAGFTDTQY
j_call: TRBJ2-1; v_call: TRBV2; cdr3_aa: ASSGHNEQF
j_call: TRBJ2-1; v_call: TRBV7-3; cdr3_aa: ASSPRGGATSYNEQF
j_call: TRBJ2-6; v_call: TRBV9; cdr3_aa: ASSVMGEGANILT
j_call: TRBJ1-6; v_call: TRBV5-6; cdr3_aa: ASSLGASREGNSPLH
j_call: TRBJ1-5; v_call: TRBV24-1; cdr3_aa: ATSDSRQGGMPQH
j_call: TRBJ2-4; v_call: TRBV27; cdr3_aa: ASSLIGAKNIQY
j_call: TRBJ1-3; v_call: TRBV2; cdr3_aa: ASSERPPLGNTIY
j_call: TRBJ2-1; v_call: TRBV6-5; cdr3_aa: ASSSPGRANGEQF
j_call: TRBJ1-2; v_call: TRBV18; cdr3_aa: ASSPGTANGYT
j_call: TRBJ2-5; v_call: TRBV2; cdr3_aa: ASSAADQETQY
j_call: TRBJ1-1; v_call: TRBV18; cdr3_aa: ASSPRGAQNTEAF
j_call: TRBJ1-2; v_call: TRBV7-2; cdr3_aa: ASTLGGGGGRGYT
j_call: TRBJ1-4; v_call: TRBV25-1; cdr3_aa: ASGTTSTNEKLF
j_call: TRBJ2-2; v_call: TRBV24-1; cdr3_aa: ATSDPQGNTGTGELF